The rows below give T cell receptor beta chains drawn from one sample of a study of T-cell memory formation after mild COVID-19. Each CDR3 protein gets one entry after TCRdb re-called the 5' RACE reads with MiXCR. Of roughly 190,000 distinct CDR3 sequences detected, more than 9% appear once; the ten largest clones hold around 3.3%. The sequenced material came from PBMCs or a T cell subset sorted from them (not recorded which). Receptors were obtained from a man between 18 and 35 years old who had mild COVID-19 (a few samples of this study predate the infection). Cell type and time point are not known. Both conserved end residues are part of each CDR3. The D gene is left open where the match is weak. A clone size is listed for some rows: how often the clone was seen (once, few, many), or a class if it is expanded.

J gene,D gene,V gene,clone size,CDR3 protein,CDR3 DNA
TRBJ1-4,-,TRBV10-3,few,CAIGRGDEKLFF,TGTGCCATCGGGAGGGGTGACGAAAAACTGTTTTTT
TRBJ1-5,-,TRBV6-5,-,CASSYSAGAHQPQHF,TGTGCCAGCAGTTACTCGGCCGGGGCCCATCAGCCCCAGCATTTT
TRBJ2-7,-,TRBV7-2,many,CASSLGGASYEQYF,TGTGCCAGCAGCTTAGGGGGGGCCTCCTACGAGCAGTACTTC
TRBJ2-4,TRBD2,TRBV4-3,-,CASSQGLAGPNLAKNIQYF,TGCGCCAGCAGCCAAGGACTAGCGGGGCCAAATCTAGCCAAAAACATTCAGTACTTC
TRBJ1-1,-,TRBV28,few,CASSRTALNTEAFF,TGTGCCAGCAGTCGGACAGCCTTGAACACTGAAGCTTTCTTT
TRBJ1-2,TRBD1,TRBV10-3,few,CAISAEDRGRINYGYTF,TGTGCCATCAGTGCGGAGGACAGGGGGCGGATTAACTATGGCTACACCTTC
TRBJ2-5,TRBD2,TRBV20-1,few,CSTRTAGGMETQYF,TGCAGTACCCGCACCGCGGGGGGTATGGAGACCCAGTACTTC
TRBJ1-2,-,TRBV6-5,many,CASSSTGDRGYTF,TGTGCCAGCAGTTCCACCGGGGACCGCGGCTACACCTTC
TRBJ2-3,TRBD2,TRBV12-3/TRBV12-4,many,CASSFAAGVGTDTQYF,TGTGCCAGCAGTTTTGCGGCGGGGGTTGGCACAGATACGCAGTATTTT
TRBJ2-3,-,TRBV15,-,CATTFPGQPDTQYF,TGTGCCACCACTTTCCCGGGACAACCAGATACGCAGTATTTT
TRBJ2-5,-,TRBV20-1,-,CSAREPDAETQYF,TGCAGTGCTAGAGAACCGGACGCGGAGACCCAGTACTTC
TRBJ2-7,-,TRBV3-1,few,CASSQYNLRGSYEQYF,TGTGCCAGCAGCCAATACAATCTCAGGGGATCCTACGAGCAGTACTTC
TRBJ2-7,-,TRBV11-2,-,CASSSQGVLQYF,TGTGCCAGCAGCTCACAAGGGGTGCTGCAGTACTTC
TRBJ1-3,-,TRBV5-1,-,CASSSTVLGGNTIYF,TGCGCCAGCAGCTCTACGGTGCTCGGTGGAAACACCATATATTTT
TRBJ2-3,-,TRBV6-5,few,CASSYMGGVDTQYF,TGTGCCAGCAGTTACATGGGCGGGGTAGATACGCAGTATTTT
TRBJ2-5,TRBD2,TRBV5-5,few,CASSSWGGAKETQYF,TGTGCCAGCAGCTCGTGGGGGGGTGCCAAAGAGACCCAGTACTTC
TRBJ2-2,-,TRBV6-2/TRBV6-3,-,CASSAGYDGELFF,TGTGCCAGCAGTGCAGGGTACGACGGGGAGCTGTTTTTT
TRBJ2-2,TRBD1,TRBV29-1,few,CSVATGGYTGELFF,TGCAGCGTTGCGACAGGGGGATACACCGGGGAGCTGTTTTTT
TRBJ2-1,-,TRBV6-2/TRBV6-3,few,CASERAVAYNEQFF,TGTGCCAGCGAACGGGCGGTAGCCTACAATGAGCAGTTCTTC
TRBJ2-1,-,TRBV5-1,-,CASSSEDGDSYNEQFF,TGCGCCAGCAGCTCGGAGGACGGAGACTCCTACAATGAGCAGTTCTTC
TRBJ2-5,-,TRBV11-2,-,CASSFSAETQYF,TGTGCCAGCAGCTTCAGTGCAGAGACCCAGTACTTC
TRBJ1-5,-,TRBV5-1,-,CASSPQGVNQPQHF,TGCGCCAGCAGCCCTCAGGGAGTCAATCAGCCCCAGCATTTT
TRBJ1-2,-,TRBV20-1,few,CSAKPMGRDGYTF,TGCAGTGCTAAACCCATGGGGAGGGACGGCTACACCTTC
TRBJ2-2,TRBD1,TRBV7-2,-,CASSGRTGYTGELFF,TGTGCCAGCAGCGGGCGGACAGGATACACCGGGGAGCTGTTTTTT
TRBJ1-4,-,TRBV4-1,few,CASSQKGPRGEKLFF,TGCGCCAGCAGCCAAAAGGGACCGAGGGGAGAAAAACTGTTTTTT
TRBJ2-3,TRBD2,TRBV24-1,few,CATSDHTSGERNTQYF,TGTGCCACCAGTGACCATACTAGCGGGGAACGGAATACGCAGTATTTT
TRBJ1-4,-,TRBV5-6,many,CASSLANAGKVF,TGTGCCAGCAGCTTGGCCAACGCGGGCAAGGTTTTT
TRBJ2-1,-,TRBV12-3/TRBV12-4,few,CASSLVLAGANEQFF,TGTGCCAGCAGTTTAGTACTAGCTGGGGCCAATGAGCAGTTCTTC
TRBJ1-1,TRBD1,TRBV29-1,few,CSVGDRVNTEAFF,TGCAGCGTTGGGGACAGGGTGAACACTGAAGCTTTCTTT
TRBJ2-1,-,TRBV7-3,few,CASSSALSSYNEQFF,TGTGCCAGCAGCTCAGCATTAAGCTCCTACAATGAGCAGTTCTTC
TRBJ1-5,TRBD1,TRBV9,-,CASSVGPGGSGNQPQHF,TGTGCCAGCAGCGTAGGTCCAGGGGGAAGCGGCAATCAGCCCCAGCATTTT
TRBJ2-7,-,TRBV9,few,CASSASREASYEQYF,TGTGCCAGCAGCGCTTCCAGGGAGGCATCCTACGAGCAGTACTTC
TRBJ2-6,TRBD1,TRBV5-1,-,CASSLEDQDRGSAGANVLTF,TGCGCCAGCAGCTTGGAGGACCAGGACAGGGGTTCTGCGGGGGCCAACGTCCTGACTTTC
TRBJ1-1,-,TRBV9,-,CASSVLGTEAFF,TGTGCCAGCAGCGTACTGGGCACTGAAGCTTTCTTT
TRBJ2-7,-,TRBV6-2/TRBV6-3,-,CASKRPWGSYEQYF,TGTGCCAGCAAACGACCCTGGGGATCCTACGAGCAGTACTTC
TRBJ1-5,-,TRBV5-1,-,CASSLAGIDQPQHF,TGCGCCAGCAGCTTGGCTGGGATCGATCAGCCCCAGCATTTT
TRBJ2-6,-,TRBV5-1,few,CASSARVTSGANVLTF,TGCGCCAGCAGCGCCCGGGTCACCTCTGGGGCCAACGTCCTGACTTTC
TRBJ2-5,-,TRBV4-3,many,CASSQGALPSPVATQYF,TGCGCCAGCAGCCAAGGGGCGTTGCCCTCCCCAGTAGCGACCCAGTACTTC
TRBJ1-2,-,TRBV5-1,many,CASSLNERVNGYTF,TGCGCCAGCAGCTTGAACGAAAGGGTCAATGGCTACACCTTC
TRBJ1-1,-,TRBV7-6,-,CASSHRGTKGWLGPNTEAFF,TGTGCCAGCAGCCATCGGGGGACAAAAGGTTGGTTGGGCCCGAACACTGAAGCTTTCTTT
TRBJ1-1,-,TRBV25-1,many,CASSESGSGDSTGAFF,TGTGCCAGCAGTGAATCAGGGTCAGGGGACTCAACGGGAGCTTTCTTT
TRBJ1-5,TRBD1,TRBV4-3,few,CASSRERMTGSQPQHF,TGCGCCAGCAGCCGGGAAAGAATGACAGGGAGTCAGCCCCAGCATTTT
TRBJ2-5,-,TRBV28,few,CASSQNQETQYF,TGTGCCAGCAGTCAAAATCAAGAGACCCAGTACTTC
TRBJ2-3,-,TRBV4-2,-,CASSQDMGVVDTQYF,TGTGCCAGCAGCCAAGATATGGGAGTTGTGGATACGCAGTATTTT
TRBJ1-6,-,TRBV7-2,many,CASSLGRLLSYNSPLHF,TGTGCCAGCAGCTTGGGCCGCTTGCTCTCCTATAATTCACCCCTCCACTTT
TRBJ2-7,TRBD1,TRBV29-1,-,CSAAGTGFYEQYF,TGCAGCGCTGCCGGGACAGGGTTCTACGAGCAGTACTTC